Following are 16 T cell receptor beta chains from one sample sequenced in a study of blood T cell repertoires in COVID-19. Profiled with immunoSEQ multiplex PCR; TCRdb holds only in-frame clones, not every one. The data show 330,000 or so clones, roughly 87% seen once. The sequenced sample consisted of PBMCs or T cells enriched from blood (not recorded which). The receptor source for this set is a woman in her twenties or thirties who had recovered from COVID-19.

The chain recombines TRBV6-5 with TRBJ2-1; TRBD1 aligns across 11 bases. Trimming at V came to 11 bases and at J to 7 bases, leaving 7 bases not matched to a gene. The CDR3 runs 13 residues. CDR1 is MNHEY and CDR2 is SVGAGI in the germline V gene. CDR3 DNA: TGTGCCGCCGGGACAGGGGGTTTTAATGAGCAGTTCTTC. Residues: CAAGTGGFNEQFF.

The chain links TRBV5-6 to TRBJ1-3, with unresolved D. V was shortened by 0 bases and J by 0 bases, with 7 bases between the two germline ends. CDR1 SGHDT and CDR2 YYEEEE come from the germline V gene. The CDR3 has 15 amino acids. CDR3 coding DNA: TGTGCCAGCAGCTTGGGGAGTGGCTCTGGAAACACCATATATTTT. Its translation is CASSLGSGSGNTIYF.

This clone was observed a handful of times. This chain connects TRBV11-3 to TRBJ1-3, with D hard to call. Trimming pared 4 bases from V and 0 bases from J, leaving 10 bases between. This CDR3 has 15 amino acids. The germline gives CDR1 SGHNT, CDR2 YENEEA. CDR3 DNA: TGTGCCAGCAGCTCGGGAGGCGGCTCTGGAAACACCATATATTTT. Its translation: CASSSGGGSGNTIYF. Together with reference TRBV11-3 and TRBJ1-3, the CDR3 gives the full variable domain: EAGVVQSPRYKIIEKKQPVAFWCNPISGHNTLYWYLQNLGQGPELLIRYENEEAVDDSQLPKDRFSAERLKGVDSTLKIQPAELGDSAVYLCASSSGGGSGNTIYFGEGSWLTVV.

The genes are TRBV3-1 (or the pseudogene TRBV3-2) and TRBJ2-7; 12 nucleotides line up with TRBD1. Germline CDR1 is LGHDT and CDR2 is YNNKEL (reference sequence). This CDR3 is 16 amino acids long. The V segment lost 0 bases and the J segment 0 bases; nucleotides outside the gene matches: 0. CDR3 nucleotide sequence: TGTGCCAGCAGCCAAGAGGGACAGGGGGCCTCCTACGAGCAGTACTTC. Protein: CASSQEGQGASYEQYF.

This chain connects TRBV11-2 to TRBJ2-5; TRBD2 matches 13 bases. The CDR3 loop spans 14 amino acids. Trimming cost V 5 bases and J 4 bases; bases outside gene matches: 1. Germline V lookup: CDR1 SGHAT, CDR2 FQNNGV. CDR3 amino acids: CASSRTSGRETQYF. The CDR3 region has the DNA TGTGCCAGCAGCCGGACTAGCGGGAGAGAGACCCAGTACTTC. The full variable domain, with the rest looked up from reference TRBV11-2 and TRBJ2-5, is EAGVAQSPRYKIIEKRQSVAFWCNPISGHATLYWYQQILGQGPKLLIQFQNNGVVDDSQLPKDRFSAERLKGVDSTLKIQPAKLEDSAVYLCASSRTSGRETQYFGPGTRLLVL.

The chain has TRBV18 and TRBJ2-3, with D perhaps TRBD2 (5 bases). Germline V gene lookup returns CDR1 KGHSH and CDR2 LQKENI. The V and J ends lost 4 bases and 5 bases respectively, with 13 bases between them. This CDR3 region has 14 residues. As DNA, the CDR3 is TGTGCCAGCTCACTCGGGATATCGGTAGATACGCAGTATTTT. It codes for CASSLGISVDTQYF.

The chain carries TRBV27 and TRBJ2-7, with 10 bases that match TRBD2. The CDR3 has 16 residues. Germline V lookup: CDR1 MNHEY, CDR2 SMNVEV (reference sequence). Trimming removed 8 bases from V and 3 bases from J; junction bases left unmatched: 13. CDR3 sequence: CASLWGVIAGGYEQYF. CDR3 DNA sequence: TGTGCCAGCTTATGGGGAGTTATAGCGGGAGGCTACGAGCAGTACTTC.

The CDR3 DNA reads as TGTGCCAGCAGTTTACCCACACCGACAGGGTGGGATGGCTACACCTTC. Amino acids: CASSLPTPTGWDGYTF. V gene TRBV28 combines with J gene TRBJ1-2, with TRBD1 identical over 7 bases. There are 16 residues in the CDR3. The V gene's germline CDR1 is MDHEN and CDR2 SYDVKM. V lost 2 bases to trimming and J lost 6 bases; unmatched junction nucleotides: 12.

This chain connects TRBV19 to TRBJ2-7; 8 bases align to TRBD1. CDR3 length: 12 amino acids. Trimming at V came to 10 bases and at J to 4 bases, leaving 6 bases not matched to a gene. Germline loops: CDR1 LNHDA, CDR2 SQIVND (reference sequence). CDR3: CATNNRGYEQYF. CDR3 coding DNA: TGTGCCACGAACAACAGGGGGTACGAGCAGTACTTC.

DNA for the CDR3: TGTGCCAGCAGTTTGGCCGGGAATGAAAAACTGTTTTTT. Its translation: CASSLAGNEKLFF. This chain uses TRBV28 with TRBJ1-4; D unclear. Germline assignment: CDR1 MDHEN and CDR2 SYDVKM. Between the trimmed V and J ends, which lost 3 bases and 5 bases, there was a span of 7 bases. The CDR3 sequence is 13 residues long.

The chain employs TRBV13 and TRBJ2-5; 8 nucleotides match TRBD2. The CDR3 is 15 amino acids. Germline V lookup: CDR1 PRHDT, CDR2 FYEKMQ (reference sequence). V gave up 2 bases and J gave up 4 bases; unmatched junction bases: 6. The CDR3 region is CASSLTAGGRETQYF. Here the CDR3 DNA reads TGTGCCAGCAGCTTAACTGCGGGGGGCCGAGAGACCCAGTACTTC.

This rearrangement joins TRBV6-1 to TRBJ2-7; D call uncertain. CDR3 size: 18 residues. The germline CDR1 and CDR2 sequences are MNHNS and SASEGT. Trimming shortened V by 0 bases and J by 1 base, and 19 bases separated the two germline ends. CDR3: CASSEAHVVTLISYEQYF. The CDR3 nucleotides read TGTGCCAGCAGTGAAGCGCATGTGGTCACCCTAATATCCTACGAGCAGTACTTC.

The chain has TRBV12-3 or TRBV12-4 and TRBJ1-1; D is unresolved. The germline V and J ends were trimmed by 5 bases and 0 bases, with 7 bases remaining between them. The CDR3 covers 13 residues. CDR3 region: CASSNQLNTEAFF. CDR3 bases: TGTGCCAGCAGTAATCAATTGAACACTGAAGCTTTCTTT.

The chain recombines TRBV4-1 with TRBJ1-5; 8 bases align to TRBD1. The CDR3 runs to 16 residues. The ends lost 2 bases at V and 4 bases at J; junction bases unmatched: 7. The germline gives CDR1 MGHRA, CDR2 YSYEKL. CDR3 DNA sequence: TGCGCCAGCAGCCAACGACAGGGGATAGAGAATCAGCCCCAGCATTTT. Encoded protein: CASSQRQGIENQPQHF.

This clone was counted a single time. The chain couples TRBV11-2 to TRBJ2-1, with D possibly TRBD1 on 6 matching bases. Looked up from germline, CDR1 is SGHAT and CDR2 is FQNNGV. The CDR3 is 15 residues long. V lost 4 bases, J lost 0 bases, and 10 bases lay in between. The CDR3 nucleotides read TGTGCCAGCAGCTCACCAGGGGACTCCTACAATGAGCAGTTCTTC. This translates into CASSSPGDSYNEQFF.

The rearrangement uses TRBV5-4 and TRBJ2-1; the match to TRBD2 covers 8 bases. The CDR3 totals 16 residues. Trimming took 0 bases from V and 0 from J; bases not matched to a gene: 2. Germline CDR1 reads SGHNT; CDR2 reads YYREEE (reference sequence). In nucleotides, the CDR3 is TGTGCCAGCAGCTTGGCCAGCGGGAGCTCCTACAATGAGCAGTTCTTC. Protein product: CASSLASGSSYNEQFF.